This T cell receptor (beta chain) was sequenced during a study of T cells in Graves' hyperthyroidism and ophthalmopathy. About this clonotype itself: One junction end does not reproduce the germline sequence, and a read error may be involved.

RNA transcripts were the template for amplifying TCR beta CDR3 regions. HTBI primers drove first-round RT-PCR of the TCR CDR3. TCRdb used MiXCR to reprocess the multiplex PCR reads, holding one entry per CDR3 protein. Of roughly 600,000 distinct CDR3 sequences in the sample, about 14% were seen once. The germline V gene has CDR1 PRHDT and CDR2 FYEKMQ (reference sequence). The CDR3 consists of 14 residues. Material: blood. V and J are TRBV13 and TRBJ2-3, with 7 bases lining up with TRBD2. This TCR was recovered from a woman aged 45-65 years with Graves' ophthalmopathy. CDR3 in DNA: TGTGCCAGCAGCCCTAGCGGCTACACAGATGCGCAGTATTTT. It encodes CASSPSGYTDAQYF.